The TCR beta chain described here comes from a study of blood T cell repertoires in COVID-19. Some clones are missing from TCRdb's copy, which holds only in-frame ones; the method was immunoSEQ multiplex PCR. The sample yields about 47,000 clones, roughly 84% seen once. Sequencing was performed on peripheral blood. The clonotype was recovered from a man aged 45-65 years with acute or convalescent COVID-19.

CDR3 amino acids: CATSRDGVEKPQHF. CDR3 bases: TGTGCCACCAGCAGAGACGGGGTCGAGAAGCCCCAGCATTTT. V usage is TRBV15 and J usage is TRBJ1-5; no reliable D call. The CDR3 extends over 14 amino acids. The germline gives CDR1 LNHNV, CDR2 YYDKDF (reference sequence). V was shortened by 0 bases and J by 8 bases, with 11 bases between the two germline ends. The full variable domain, completed using reference TRBV15 and TRBJ1-5, is DAMVIQNPRYQVTQFGKPVTLSCSQTLNHNVMYWYQQKSSQAPKLLFHYYDKDFNNEADTPDNFQSRRPNTSFCFLDIRSPGLGDTAMYLCATSRDGVEKPQHFGDGTRLSIL.